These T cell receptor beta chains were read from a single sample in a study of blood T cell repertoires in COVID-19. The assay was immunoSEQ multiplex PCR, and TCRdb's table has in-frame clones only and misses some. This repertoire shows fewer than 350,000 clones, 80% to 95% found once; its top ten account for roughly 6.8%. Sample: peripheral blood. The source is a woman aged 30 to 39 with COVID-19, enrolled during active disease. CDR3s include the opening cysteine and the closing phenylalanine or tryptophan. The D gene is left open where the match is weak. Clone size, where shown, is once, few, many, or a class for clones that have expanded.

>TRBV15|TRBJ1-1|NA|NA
TGTGCCACCAGCCCAGGGTGGGGGGTGACCACTGAAGCTTTCTTT
CATSPGWGVTTEAFF
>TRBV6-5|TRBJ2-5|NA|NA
TGTGCCAGCAGTCAAAGGGGGTTGGAGACCCAGTACTTC
CASSQRGLETQYF
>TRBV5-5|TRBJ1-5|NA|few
TGTGCCAGCAGCTGGGAAGCGGGGCAGCCCCAGCATTTT
CASSWEAGQPQHF
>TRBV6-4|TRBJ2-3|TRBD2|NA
TGTGCCAGCAGTGGAACTAGCGGGATTTCAGGGGGTACGCAGTATTTT
CASSGTSGISGGTQYF
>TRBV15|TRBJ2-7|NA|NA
TGTGCCACCAGCAGAGGGGGCCGACTCTCCGAGCAGTACTTC
CATSRGGRLSEQYF
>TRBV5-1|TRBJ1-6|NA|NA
TGCGCCAGCAGCTTTCGGGGAGGGGAAAATTCACCCCTCCACTTT
CASSFRGGENSPLHF
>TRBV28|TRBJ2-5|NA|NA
TGTGCCACCTCCGAGGGGCGGGAACTTGAGACCCAGTACTTC
CATSEGRELETQYF
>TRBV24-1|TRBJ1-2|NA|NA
TGTGCCACCAGTGATTTCTCCTATGGCTACACCTTC
CATSDFSYGYTF
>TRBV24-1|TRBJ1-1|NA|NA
TGTGCCACCAGTGACCCGGGACGGGGGGGCACTGAAGCTTTCTTT
CATSDPGRGGTEAFF
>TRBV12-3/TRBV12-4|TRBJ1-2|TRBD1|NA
TGTGCCAGCACCCAGACAGGGATCTATGGCTACACCTTC
CASTQTGIYGYTF
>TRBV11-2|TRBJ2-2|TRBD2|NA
TGTGCCAGCAGCATAACTAGCGGGGCGGGCGGGGAGCTGTTTTTT
CASSITSGAGGELFF
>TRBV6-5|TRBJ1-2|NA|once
TGTGCCAGCAGTCCAGGGGAAGCTAACTATGGCTACACCTTC
CASSPGEANYGYTF
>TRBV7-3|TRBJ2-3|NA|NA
TGTGCCAGCAGCCCGGGGGAGATCACAGATACGCAGTATTTT
CASSPGEITDTQYF
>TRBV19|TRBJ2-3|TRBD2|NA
TGTGCCAGTAGTTCAAGCGGGGGGGTCACAGATACGCAGTATTTT
CASSSSGGVTDTQYF
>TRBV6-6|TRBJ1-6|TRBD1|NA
TGTGCCAGCAGTTCCGGGACAGGGGTTTCACCCCTCCACTTT
CASSSGTGVSPLHF
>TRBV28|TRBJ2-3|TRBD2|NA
TGTGCCACCCGGACTAGCGGCACAGATACGCAGTATTTT
CATRTSGTDTQYF
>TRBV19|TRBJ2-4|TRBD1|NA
TGTGCCTCAGGGGGCAGAGTAGACATTCAGTACTTC
CASGGRVDIQYF
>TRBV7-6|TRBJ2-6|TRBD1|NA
TGTGCCAGCAGCTCCGGGACAGGGGTCGACTCTGGGGCCAACGTCCTGACTTTC
CASSSGTGVDSGANVLTF
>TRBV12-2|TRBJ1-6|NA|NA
TGTGCAAGTCGCCTCTTCCCGGGACAGATTTTGACACCCCTCCACTTT
CASRLFPGQILTPLHF
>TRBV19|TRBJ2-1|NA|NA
TGTGCCAGTACCCCAGGGACCTACAATGAGCAGTTCTTC
CASTPGTYNEQFF
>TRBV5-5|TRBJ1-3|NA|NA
TGTGCCAGCAGCTTGGAGGGGTTCTCTGGAAACACCATATATTTT
CASSLEGFSGNTIYF
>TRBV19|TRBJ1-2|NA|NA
TGTGCCAGTACCCGAGACAGCTATTATGGCTACACCTTC
CASTRDSYYGYTF
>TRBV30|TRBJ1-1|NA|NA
TGTGCCTGGAGTAAACAGGGCCACACTGAAGCTTTCTTT
CAWSKQGHTEAFF
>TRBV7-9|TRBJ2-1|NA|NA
TGTGCCTTGACCTCGATGCGGGGAGGTAGAACACACAATGAGCAGTTCTTC
CALTSMRGGRTHNEQFF